The 11 T cell receptor beta chains below come from one sample, sequenced in a study of blood T cell repertoires in COVID-19. Assay: immunoSEQ multiplex PCR; the TCRdb copy retains only in-frame clones and omits some. In the table there are approximately 83,000 clones, roughly three quarters of which are singletons. The specimen sequenced was peripheral blood. Receptors were obtained from a woman older than 75 with acute or convalescent COVID-19.

The genes are TRBV30 and TRBJ2-7, with TRBD1 identical over 11 bases. The CDR3 runs to 15 residues. Germline lookup yields CDR1 GTSNPN and CDR2 SVGIG (reference sequence). V lost 8 bases to trimming and J lost 1 base; unmatched junction nucleotides: 10. The CDR3 loop reads CARTGTGGNSYEQYF. CDR3 in DNA: TGTGCCAGAACCGGGACAGGGGGGAATTCCTACGAGCAGTACTTC.

CDR3 coding DNA: TGTGCCAGCAGCTGGCAGATCTACGAGCAGTACTTC. This sequence encodes CASSWQIYEQYF. V usage is TRBV2 and J usage is TRBJ2-7; D gene unclear. V was clipped by 6 bases and J by 3 bases, with 9 bases between them. CDR3 length: 12 amino acids. Germline V CDR1 and CDR2: SNHLY, FYNNEI.

This rearrangement joins TRBV28 to TRBJ2-7; maybe TRBD2 (6 bases). Germline V CDR1 and CDR2: MDHEN, SYDVKM. The V and J ends lost 7 bases and 1 base respectively, with 14 bases between them. This CDR3 is built from 14 residues. The CDR3 DNA follows: TGTGCCAGCATCCCCGGGGGACCTTCCTACGAGCAGTACTTC. It encodes CASIPGGPSYEQYF.

The chain links TRBV6-5 to TRBJ2-5; D is possibly TRBD2 (5 bases). Trimming removed 0 bases from V and 1 base from J, with 9 bases in between. Germline-derived CDR1 and CDR2 are MNHEY and SVGAGI. This CDR3 region has 15 residues. This chain's CDR3 is CASSYSTRGQETQYF. Here the CDR3 DNA reads TGTGCCAGCAGTTACTCCACCCGGGGCCAAGAGACCCAGTACTTC.

This clone was detected only a few times. The chain couples TRBV7-8 to TRBJ1-1; D uncertain. Germline V gene lookup returns CDR1 SGHVS and CDR2 FQNEAQ. V lost 2 bases and J 5 bases, leaving 9 bases between the germline ends. The CDR3 consists of 13 residues. CDR3 protein: CASSLRRGTEAFF. The CDR3 DNA is TGTGCCAGCAGCTTACGCAGAGGAACTGAAGCTTTCTTT.

As to this clone: Other DNA variants within this sample encode the same CDR3. This chain connects TRBV6-5 to TRBJ2-7, with D perhaps TRBD2 (6 bases). Germline values: CDR1 MNHEY, CDR2 SVGAGI. Trimming removed 2 bases from V and 4 bases from J, with 12 bases in between. The CDR3 is 14 residues long. The CDR3 coding sequence is TGTGCCAGCAGTTACCGGGGGACTGGTTACGAGCAGTACTTC. Its protein is CASSYRGTGYEQYF.

V gene TRBV6-2 or TRBV6-3 combines with J gene TRBJ1-2, with TRBD1 matching 9 bases. The CDR3 contains 14 residues. With V trimmed by 5 bases and J by 2 bases, 3 bases remained unmatched. Per the germline V gene, CDR1 is MNHEY and CDR2 is SVGEGT. The CDR3 spells CASSGGQGNYGYTF. CDR3 bases: TGTGCCAGCAGTGGCGGACAGGGGAACTATGGCTACACCTTC.

This chain links TRBV30 with TRBJ1-2; unclear D gene. The germline V gene encodes CDR1 GTSNPN and CDR2 SVGIG (reference sequence). This CDR3 is 12 amino acids long. The V end lost 0 bases, the J end lost 8 bases, and 10 bases lay between the germline ends. The CDR3 DNA is TGTGCCTGGAGTGTACGGAGGGCAGGCTACACCTTC. Protein sequence: CAWSVRRAGYTF.

The chain uses TRBV7-2 and TRBJ2-4; D is perhaps TRBD1 (6 bases). The germline V gene encodes CDR1 SGHTA and CDR2 FQGNSA. The CDR3 has 16 amino acids. The V and J ends lost 4 bases and 3 bases respectively, with 16 bases between them. CDR3 in DNA: TGTGCCAGCAGCTATACCCTGGGGGCAGGCAAAAACATTCAGTACTTC. Translating it yields CASSYTLGAGKNIQYF.

V and J are TRBV6-2 or TRBV6-3 and TRBJ1-1; perhaps TRBD1 as D (5 bases). The length of the CDR3 is 14 residues. Between the trimmed V and J ends, which lost 0 bases and 6 bases, there was a span of 11 bases. The germline gives CDR1 MNHEY, CDR2 SVGEGT. CDR3 sequence: CASSYSAGFPEAFF. The CDR3 DNA reads TGTGCCAGCAGTTACTCCGCAGGGTTCCCTGAAGCTTTCTTT.

This rearrangement joins TRBV6-2 or TRBV6-3 to TRBJ2-6, with 7 bases that match TRBD2. This CDR3 comprises 15 residues. Trimming removed 6 bases from V and 1 base from J; junction bases left unmatched: 3. Germline CDR1 is MNHEY and CDR2 is SVGEGT. The CDR3: CASSHGGSGANVLTF. The CDR3 nucleotides are TGTGCCAGCAGCCACGGGGGGTCTGGGGCCAACGTCCTGACTTTC.